This T cell receptor (beta chain) came from a study of OX40 agonist ivuxolimab in advanced cancers. Study outcomes and limitations: Low levels of normalized T-cell clonal expansion also appeared in some nonresponders.

The CDR3 loop spans 14 amino acids. V was shortened by 6 bases and J by 0 bases, with 11 bases between the two germline ends. Germline assignment: CDR1 LNHDA and CDR2 SQIVND (reference sequence). A note on this clone: What it binds is not known.

Only in-frame clones appear in the TCRdb table, and some are missing; sequencing was by immunoSEQ multiplex PCR. The sample holds about 51,000 clones, more than 70% seen once. It was autoimmune disease history or systemic immunosuppression that excluded patients. Material: CD4+ or CD8+ T cells sorted from blood, obtained in a trial of the OX40 agonist ivuxolimab. This chain uses TRBV19 with TRBJ1-2; D is ambiguous. The receptor comes from an adult with an advanced solid tumor such as melanoma, head and neck, liver or kidney cancer. CDR3 in amino acids: CASSPDGTNYGYTF. The CDR3, as DNA: TGTGCCAGTAGCCCGGACGGTACTAACTATGGCTACACCTTC.